This is a list of T cell receptor beta chains from one sample in a study of shared clonotypes between healthy human individuals. The protocol was immunoSEQ multiplex PCR, while the TCRdb copy is restricted to in-frame clones and leaves out a portion. The top ten hold more than 0.55% of the sample, which has about 990,000 clones, 75% to 80% seen once. The source material was memory CD4+ T cells from PBMCs. Every receptor here comes from a man aged 18 to 29 in good health. Some clones in this sample may be carry-over from other donors' samples. Both conserved end residues are part of each CDR3. A D gene is named only where the DNA matches it firmly. Clone sizes are given selectively: once, few, many, or a class where the clone is expanded.

d_call	v_call	j_call	clone_size	cdr3_nt	cdr3_aa
TRBD2	TRBV9	TRBJ2-7	NA	TGTGCCAGCAGCCTTACTAGCGGGAGCTCCAACGAGCAGTACTTC	CASSLTSGSSNEQYF
NA	TRBV7-3	TRBJ1-1	NA	TGTGCCAGCAGCTACAGGGTGGATACTGAAGCTTTCTTT	CASSYRVDTEAFF
NA	TRBV18	TRBJ1-5	NA	TGTGCCAGCTCACCACAAGGGGGTCAGCCCCAGCATTTT	CASSPQGGQPQHF
TRBD2	TRBV4-2	TRBJ2-3	NA	TGTGCCAGCAGCCTCCAAAAAATCGGGAGGGCAGATACGCAGTATTTT	CASSLQKIGRADTQYF
NA	TRBV2	TRBJ2-3	NA	TGTGCCAGCTCAGCTGGACTGCCAGATACGCAGTATTTT	CASSAGLPDTQYF
NA	TRBV4-1	TRBJ2-1	NA	TGCGCCAGCAACCGACTGGCGGGCCTCAATGAGCAGTTCTTC	CASNRLAGLNEQFF
NA	TRBV7-3	TRBJ2-2	NA	TGTGCCAGCAGCTTAAATGGCCTAGCGAACACCGGGGAGCTGTTTTTT	CASSLNGLANTGELFF
NA	TRBV7-9	TRBJ2-1	few	TGTGCCAGCAGCTTCCTAAAGAATGAGCAGTTCTTC	CASSFLKNEQFF
NA	TRBV19	TRBJ2-3	NA	TGTGCCAGTAGTCGGACGGGAGAGGGGGTTGATACGCAGTATTTT	CASSRTGEGVDTQYF
NA	TRBV5-1	TRBJ2-3	NA	TGCGCCAGCAGCTCCTACAGGTCCAGCACAGATACGCAGTATTTT	CASSSYRSSTDTQYF
NA	TRBV5-1	TRBJ2-5	NA	TGCGCCAGCAGACCCGACCCTCAGGAGACCCAGTACTTC	CASRPDPQETQYF
TRBD2	TRBV7-3	TRBJ2-5	NA	TGTGCCAGCAGCTTACGGGGGGAGGCACGCAAAGAGACCCAGTACTTC	CASSLRGEARKETQYF
NA	TRBV4-1	TRBJ2-3	NA	TGCGCCAGCAGCGACTTTTGGGCCCGAGATACGCAGTATTTT	CASSDFWARDTQYF
NA	TRBV28	TRBJ1-2	NA	TGTGCCAGCAGTTTCGGCCTAGCTAACTATGGCTACACCTTC	CASSFGLANYGYTF
NA	TRBV11-2	TRBJ2-1	NA	TGTGCCAGCAGCTTAGTATCCCCACCCTACAATGAGCAGTTCTTC	CASSLVSPPYNEQFF
TRBD1	TRBV28	TRBJ1-3	once	TGTGCCAGCAGTATCACGGACAGGGGGCTTGGAAACACCATATATTTT	CASSITDRGLGNTIYF
TRBD1	TRBV29-1	TRBJ1-1	once	TGCAGCGTTGACAGGGGGCTCGGCACTGAAGCTTTCTTT	CSVDRGLGTEAFF
TRBD2	TRBV7-2	TRBJ2-5	NA	TGTGCCAGCAGCTTAGTCGGCGGGAGTTTTATAGAGACCCAGTACTTC	CASSLVGGSFIETQYF
NA	TRBV7-2	TRBJ2-7	few	TGTGCCAGCAGCTGGCGGTCGCCCTACGAGCAGTACTTC	CASSWRSPYEQYF
TRBD2	TRBV9	TRBJ2-3	NA	TGTGCCAGCAGCGTAGGTCTAGCGGGAGGAGGGACAGATACGCAGTATTTT	CASSVGLAGGGTDTQYF
NA	TRBV6-4	TRBJ2-1	NA	TGTGCCAGCAGCCCGGGACTCCCGTTCAATGAGCAGTTCTTC	CASSPGLPFNEQFF
TRBD2	TRBV9	TRBJ2-1	NA	TGTGCCAGCAGCCCCGGACTAGCGGGGAATGAGCAGTTCTTC	CASSPGLAGNEQFF